This record covers a single TCR beta chain. This record belongs to a study of cytomegalovirus exposure and HLA in healthy donors. This PCR relied on a set of 60 Vbeta primers and 13 Jbeta primers. In the original workflow: In a later analysis, of approximately 81 million unique beta chains, around 9.9 million appeared in at least two donors. Sequencing was performed with immunoSEQ multiplex PCR; in TCRdb, only in-frame clones are kept and a portion is missing. D and trimming come from the DNA, and the V and J calls and clone size come from that table. The table includes 86,000 or so clones, more than 75% detected once. The source of this sequence is a woman aged 35 to 49 in good health and CMV-seropositive. The material sequenced was PBMCs.

The chain's CDR3 is CASSSSGKAGNTIYF. CDR3 in DNA: TGTGCCAGCAGTTCGTCAGGAAAGGCTGGAAACACCATATATTTT. The V and J genes are TRBV28 and TRBJ1-3; D not certain. The germline V gene has CDR1 MDHEN and CDR2 SYDVKM. The length of the CDR3 is 15 residues. V gave up 4 bases and J gave up 2 bases, with 12 bases separating them.